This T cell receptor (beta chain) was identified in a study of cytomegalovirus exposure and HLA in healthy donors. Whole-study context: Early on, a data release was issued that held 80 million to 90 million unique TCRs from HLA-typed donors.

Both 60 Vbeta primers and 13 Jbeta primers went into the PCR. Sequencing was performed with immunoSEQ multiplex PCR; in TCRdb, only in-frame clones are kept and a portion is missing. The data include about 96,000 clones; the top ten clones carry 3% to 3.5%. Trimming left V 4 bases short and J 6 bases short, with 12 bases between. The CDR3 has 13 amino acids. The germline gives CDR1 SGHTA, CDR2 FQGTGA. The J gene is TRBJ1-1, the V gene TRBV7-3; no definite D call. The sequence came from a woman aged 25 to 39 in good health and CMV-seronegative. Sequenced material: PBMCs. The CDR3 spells CASSSYRLAEAFF. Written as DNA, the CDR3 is TGTGCCAGCAGCTCCTACCGACTGGCTGAAGCTTTCTTT.